A selection of T cell receptor beta chains follows, all from one sample in a study of shared clonotypes between healthy human individuals. Profiling relied on immunoSEQ multiplex PCR, and the TCRdb table lists in-frame clones only, not all of them. The sample lists roughly 1,600,000 clones, about 98.5% occurring once. The specimen was naive CD4+ T cells sorted from blood. Receptors were obtained from a man aged 25 to 40 in good health. Each CDR3 is given with its conserved first and last residue. The order of the fields is clone size, J gene, D gene, V gene, CDR3 protein, CDR3 DNA. D genes are given only for firm matches. Clone size is given for some rows only: seen once, a few or many times, or a class if the clone is expanded.

- TRBJ1-5 - TRBV19 CASKGGQRDNQPQHF TGTGCCAGTAAGGGGGGGCAGCGGGACAATCAGCCCCAGCATTTT
once TRBJ1-2 - TRBV5-8 CASSFGLHGYTF TGTGCCAGCAGCTTCGGACTGCATGGCTACACCTTC
once TRBJ2-5 - TRBV7-6 CASSLGPPPTQYF TGTGCCAGCAGCTTAGGCCCTCCCCCGACCCAGTACTTC
- TRBJ2-1 - TRBV7-6 CASSLGEGNEQFF TGTGCCAGCAGCTTAGGGGAAGGCAATGAGCAGTTCTTC
- TRBJ1-2 - TRBV5-4 CASSSGMAGDNYGYTF TGTGCCAGCAGCTCGGGGATGGCCGGGGACAACTATGGCTACACCTTC
- TRBJ1-3 TRBD1 TRBV10-3 CAIRDRAGNTIYF TGTGCCATCAGGGACAGGGCTGGAAACACCATATATTTT
- TRBJ2-1 - TRBV19 CASRKGSGSYNEQFF TGTGCCAGTAGAAAGGGGAGTGGTTCCTACAATGAGCAGTTCTTC
- TRBJ2-7 - TRBV21-1 CASSKAFGSEQYF TGTGCCAGCAGCAAAGCTTTTGGATCAGAGCAGTACTTC
- TRBJ1-5 - TRBV11-2 CASSLGRREGQPQHF TGTGCCAGCAGCTTAGGCAGGCGGGAGGGACAGCCCCAGCATTTT
- TRBJ2-2 TRBD1 TRBV7-9 CASSSSGQGVTGELFF TGTGCCAGCAGCTCATCGGGACAGGGTGTAACCGGGGAGCTGTTTTTT
- TRBJ2-2 TRBD2 TRBV6-1 CATPGGTLNTGELFF TGTGCCACCCCGGGGGGGACCCTGAACACCGGGGAGCTGTTTTTT
- TRBJ1-2 - TRBV7-9 CASSSRAYGYTF TGTGCCAGCAGCTCGCGGGCCTATGGCTACACCTTC
- TRBJ2-5 - TRBV28 CASRQGSRGAQYF TGTGCCAGCCGTCAGGGTAGTAGGGGGGCCCAGTACTTC
- TRBJ2-7 TRBD1 TRBV2 CASSKGAGEQYF TGTGCCAGCAGTAAGGGGGCGGGCGAGCAGTACTTC
- TRBJ2-7 TRBD1 TRBV27 CASSPGDRDSYEQYF TGTGCCAGCAGTCCAGGGGACAGGGACTCCTACGAGCAGTACTTC
- TRBJ2-1 - TRBV11-2 CASSSRTTYNEQFF TGTGCCAGCAGCTCCCGGACGACTTACAATGAGCAGTTCTTC
- TRBJ2-2 TRBD1 TRBV7-9 CASSFLSRGQLRTGELFF TGTGCCAGCAGCTTTCTTAGTAGGGGACAGCTAAGAACCGGGGAGCTGTTTTTT
- TRBJ2-6 - TRBV9 CASSVGADSGANVLTF TGTGCCAGCAGCGTAGGGGCCGACTCTGGGGCCAACGTCCTGACTTTC
- TRBJ2-7 TRBD2 TRBV5-1 CASSMGLAAYEQYF TGCGCCAGCAGCATGGGACTAGCAGCCTACGAGCAGTACTTC
- TRBJ2-1 TRBD1 TRBV5-1 CASSLTGTEVQFF TGCGCCAGCAGCTTGACCGGGACAGAAGTGCAGTTCTTC
- TRBJ1-3 - TRBV4-3 CASSQNYPDKNSGNTIYF TGCGCCAGCAGCCAAAATTATCCGGACAAGAACTCTGGAAACACCATATATTTT
- TRBJ2-6 TRBD2 TRBV7-2 CASSSSGGFSGANVLTF TGTGCCAGCAGCTCTAGCGGGGGTTTCTCTGGGGCCAACGTCCTGACTTTC
- TRBJ2-7 - TRBV5-4 CASSDGPQDEQYF TGTGCCAGCAGTGACGGCCCCCAGGACGAGCAGTACTTC
once TRBJ2-7 TRBD1 TRBV6-6 CASSYPDRVYEQYF TGTGCCAGCAGTTACCCGGACAGGGTCTACGAGCAGTACTTC
- TRBJ2-5 - TRBV13 CASSAGANRGQETQYF TGTGCCAGCAGCGCAGGCGCAAATAGGGGGCAAGAGACCCAGTACTTC
- TRBJ1-3 - TRBV13 CASSLGRAGNTIYF TGTGCCAGCAGCTTAGGCAGGGCTGGAAACACCATATATTTT
- TRBJ2-7 TRBD2 TRBV7-9 CASSSQAGARYF TGTGCCAGCAGCTCCCAAGCGGGAGCTAGGTACTTC
- TRBJ2-7 TRBD2 TRBV9 CASSVAGTSDYEQYF TGTGCCAGCAGCGTAGCCGGGACTAGCGACTACGAGCAGTACTTC
- TRBJ1-5 - TRBV7-8 CASSLVGGGNQPQHF TGTGCCAGCAGCTTAGTGGGAGGGGGTAATCAGCCCCAGCATTTT
- TRBJ1-3 - TRBV5-1 CASSPYTQGRSGNTIYF TGCGCCAGCAGCCCCTACACACAGGGACGCTCTGGAAACACCATATATTTT
- TRBJ2-7 - TRBV6-1 CASPSGEALNYEQYF TGTGCCAGCCCCTCCGGGGAGGCACTCAACTACGAGCAGTACTTC
- TRBJ2-7 TRBD2 TRBV2 CASSPPGTSGIGEQYF TGTGCCAGCAGTCCACCCGGGACTAGCGGGATTGGCGAGCAGTACTTC
- TRBJ2-2 - TRBV10-2 CASQGAGELFF TGCGCCAGCCAGGGAGCGGGGGAGCTGTTTTTT
once TRBJ1-5 - TRBV9 CASSNTNQPQHF TGTGCCAGCAGCAACACTAATCAGCCCCAGCATTTT
- TRBJ2-7 - TRBV18 CASSPPGVGEQYF TGTGCCAGCTCACCACCGGGGGTGGGGGAGCAGTACTTC
- TRBJ2-4 TRBD2 TRBV9 CASSVGASGSGAQNIQYF TGTGCCAGCAGCGTCGGGGCTAGCGGGAGTGGGGCCCAAAACATTCAGTACTTC
once TRBJ2-2 - TRBV6-5 CASSPVRTGELFF TGTGCCAGCAGCCCCGTTCGCACCGGGGAGCTGTTTTTT
- TRBJ2-7 - TRBV20-1 CSAGENYEQYF TGCAGTGCTGGGGAGAACTACGAGCAGTACTTC
- TRBJ1-5 - TRBV5-6 CASSLGRERSNQPQHF TGTGCCAGCAGCTTGGGAAGGGAAAGGAGCAATCAGCCCCAGCATTTT
- TRBJ1-1 - TRBV9 CASSVAGSNTEAFF TGTGCCAGCAGCGTAGCGGGCAGCAACACTGAAGCTTTCTTT
- TRBJ2-3 - TRBV9 CASSVVGTSTDTQYF TGTGCCAGCAGCGTAGTAGGGACTAGCACAGATACGCAGTATTTT